The rows below give T cell receptor beta chains drawn from one sample of a study of human T cells and chemical hapten exposure. Each CDR3 protein gets one entry after TCRdb re-called the RACE reads with MiXCR. The sample carries approximately 80,000 distinct CDR3 sequences, about 10% recorded once. The source was whole blood, collected in connection with sensitization to the hapten diphenylcyclopropenone (DPC). These receptors were collected from a woman aged 45-60 years with alopecia areata. Some clones in this sample may be carry-over from other donors' samples. CDR3s include the opening cysteine and the closing phenylalanine or tryptophan. A D gene is named only where the DNA matches it firmly. Where a row states a size, it is once, few, many or the class of an expanded clone; other rows omit it.

V gene: TRBV30
clone size: many
D gene: -
J gene: TRBJ1-5
CDR3 protein: CAWSPTGFQPQHF
CDR3 DNA: TGTGCCTGGAGTCCCACAGGGTTTCAGCCCCAGCATTTT

V gene: TRBV4-1
clone size: -
D gene: TRBD1
J gene: TRBJ1-6
CDR3 protein: CASSQTRQGGISPLHF
CDR3 DNA: TGCGCCAGCAGCCAGACCCGACAGGGCGGGATTTCACCCCTCCACTTT

V gene: TRBV3-1
clone size: few
D gene: TRBD1
J gene: TRBJ1-2
CDR3 protein: CASTLGQNGYTF
CDR3 DNA: TGTGCCAGCACCCTGGGACAGAATGGCTACACCTTC

V gene: TRBV5-1
clone size: -
D gene: TRBD1
J gene: TRBJ2-2
CDR3 protein: CASSRGTGGTGELFF
CDR3 DNA: TGCGCCAGCAGCCGCGGGACAGGCGGCACCGGGGAGCTGTTTTTT

V gene: TRBV19
clone size: -
D gene: -
J gene: TRBJ1-4
CDR3 protein: CASKVGRTATNEKLFF
CDR3 DNA: TGTGCCAGTAAAGTCGGACGGACTGCAACTAATGAAAAACTGTTTTTT

V gene: TRBV19
clone size: -
D gene: TRBD2
J gene: TRBJ2-7
CDR3 protein: CASSLDTSGSDEQYF
CDR3 DNA: TGTGCCAGTAGCCTCGACACTAGCGGGAGTGACGAGCAGTACTTC

V gene: TRBV7-9
clone size: few
D gene: -
J gene: TRBJ1-6
CDR3 protein: CASSKRQSYNSPLHF
CDR3 DNA: TGTGCCAGCAGCAAAAGACAGTCTTATAATTCACCCCTCCACTTT

V gene: TRBV5-5
clone size: few
D gene: TRBD1
J gene: TRBJ2-6
CDR3 protein: CATGTGVSSGANVLTF
CDR3 DNA: TGTGCCACCGGGACAGGCGTCTCCTCTGGGGCCAACGTCCTGACTTTC

V gene: TRBV6-2/TRBV6-3
clone size: -
D gene: TRBD2
J gene: TRBJ2-3
CDR3 protein: CASSPTSGSPDTQYF
CDR3 DNA: TGTGCCAGCAGCCCGACTAGCGGGAGCCCAGATACGCAGTATTTT

V gene: TRBV29-1
clone size: many
D gene: -
J gene: TRBJ1-5
CDR3 protein: CSVGQRGNQPQHF
CDR3 DNA: TGCAGCGTTGGACAGCGGGGAAATCAGCCCCAGCATTTT

V gene: TRBV7-2
clone size: many
D gene: -
J gene: TRBJ2-3
CDR3 protein: CASSKETRTDTQYF
CDR3 DNA: TGTGCCAGCAGCAAGGAGACTCGCACAGATACGCAGTATTTT

V gene: TRBV7-9
clone size: many
D gene: -
J gene: TRBJ2-3
CDR3 protein: CASLVEWGSDTQYF
CDR3 DNA: TGTGCCAGCCTGGTGGAGTGGGGTTCAGATACGCAGTATTTT

V gene: TRBV30
clone size: many
D gene: -
J gene: TRBJ1-3
CDR3 protein: CAWSVLSWDGSSGNTIYF
CDR3 DNA: TGTGCCTGGAGTGTACTTTCCTGGGACGGAAGCTCTGGAAACACCATATATTTT

V gene: TRBV7-2
clone size: few
D gene: -
J gene: TRBJ2-2
CDR3 protein: CASSGDTNTGELFF
CDR3 DNA: TGTGCCAGCAGCGGGGACACGAACACCGGGGAGCTGTTTTTT

V gene: TRBV20-1
clone size: few
D gene: -
J gene: TRBJ1-1
CDR3 protein: CSARVGQVSTEAFF
CDR3 DNA: TGCAGTGCACGCGTCGGTCAGGTTAGCACTGAAGCTTTCTTT

V gene: TRBV20-1
clone size: -
D gene: TRBD2
J gene: TRBJ2-1
CDR3 protein: CSAPGTSGRTNPGEQFF
CDR3 DNA: TGCAGTGCGCCCGGGACTAGCGGGAGGACGAACCCGGGTGAGCAGTTCTTC

V gene: TRBV15
clone size: many
D gene: TRBD1
J gene: TRBJ2-5
CDR3 protein: CATSRDLDREETQYF
CDR3 DNA: TGTGCCACCAGCAGAGATTTGGACAGGGAGGAGACCCAGTACTTC

V gene: TRBV5-5
clone size: -
D gene: TRBD1
J gene: TRBJ2-5
CDR3 protein: CASSGRQGRRDETQYF
CDR3 DNA: TGTGCCAGCAGCGGACGACAGGGGCGTCGAGATGAGACCCAGTACTTC

V gene: TRBV29-1
clone size: -
D gene: -
J gene: TRBJ2-2
CDR3 protein: CSVVGDTGELFF
CDR3 DNA: TGCAGCGTTGTCGGGGACACCGGGGAGCTGTTTTTT

V gene: TRBV7-2
clone size: many
D gene: -
J gene: TRBJ1-5
CDR3 protein: CASSLAAGLNQPQHF
CDR3 DNA: TGTGCCAGCAGCTTAGCGGCAGGGCTAAATCAGCCCCAGCATTTT

V gene: TRBV2
clone size: few
D gene: -
J gene: TRBJ1-4
CDR3 protein: CASRDENEKLFF
CDR3 DNA: TGTGCCAGCCGGGACGAAAATGAAAAACTGTTTTTT

V gene: TRBV29-1
clone size: many
D gene: TRBD2
J gene: TRBJ2-7
CDR3 protein: CSVKTSGGYEQYF
CDR3 DNA: TGCAGCGTTAAGACTAGCGGGGGATACGAGCAGTACTTC

V gene: TRBV6-6
clone size: many
D gene: TRBD1
J gene: TRBJ2-1
CDR3 protein: CASSEQGYNEQFF
CDR3 DNA: TGTGCCAGCAGTGAACAGGGGTACAATGAGCAGTTCTTC

V gene: TRBV9
clone size: many
D gene: -
J gene: TRBJ2-7
CDR3 protein: CASSLRPGYEQYF
CDR3 DNA: TGTGCCAGCAGCCTCCGACCAGGGTACGAGCAGTACTTC

V gene: TRBV5-4
clone size: many
D gene: TRBD1
J gene: TRBJ2-1
CDR3 protein: CASSTGQGTSLYNEQFF
CDR3 DNA: TGTGCCAGCAGCACGGGACAGGGGACATCATTATACAATGAGCAGTTCTTC

V gene: TRBV18
clone size: many
D gene: TRBD1
J gene: TRBJ2-7
CDR3 protein: CASSPDRDYEQYF
CDR3 DNA: TGTGCCAGCTCACCGGACAGGGATTACGAGCAGTACTTC